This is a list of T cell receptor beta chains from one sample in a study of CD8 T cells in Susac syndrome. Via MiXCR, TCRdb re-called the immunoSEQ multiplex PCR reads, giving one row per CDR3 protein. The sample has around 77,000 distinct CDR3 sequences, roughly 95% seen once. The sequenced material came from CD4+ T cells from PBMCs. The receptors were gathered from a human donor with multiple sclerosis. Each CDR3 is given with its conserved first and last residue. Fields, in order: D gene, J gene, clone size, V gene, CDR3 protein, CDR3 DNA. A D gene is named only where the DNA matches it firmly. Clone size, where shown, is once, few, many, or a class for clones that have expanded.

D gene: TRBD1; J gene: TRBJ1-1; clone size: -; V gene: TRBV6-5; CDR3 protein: CASKRQGKPEAFF; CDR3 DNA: TGTGCCAGCAAGAGACAGGGTAAGCCTGAAGCTTTCTTT
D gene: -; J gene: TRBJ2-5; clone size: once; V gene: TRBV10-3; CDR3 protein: CAISEFREETQYF; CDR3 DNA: TGTGCCATCAGTGAGTTCAGGGAGGAGACCCAGTACTTC
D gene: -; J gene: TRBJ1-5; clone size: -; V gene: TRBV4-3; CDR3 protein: CASSQGPGGNQPQHF; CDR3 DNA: TGCGCCAGCAGCCAAGGTCCGGGTGGCAATCAGCCCCAGCATTTT
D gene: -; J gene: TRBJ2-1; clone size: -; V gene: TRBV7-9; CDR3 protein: CASSQGTANEQFF; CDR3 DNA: TGTGCCAGCAGCCAAGGGACGGCCAATGAGCAGTTCTTC
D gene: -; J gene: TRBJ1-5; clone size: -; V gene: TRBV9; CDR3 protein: CASSPTAFSNQPQHF; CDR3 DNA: TGTGCCAGCAGCCCCACAGCTTTTAGCAATCAGCCCCAGCATTTT
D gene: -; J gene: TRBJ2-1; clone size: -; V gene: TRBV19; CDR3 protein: CASSIRSNEQFF; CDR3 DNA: TGTGCCAGTAGTATAAGGTCGAATGAGCAGTTCTTC
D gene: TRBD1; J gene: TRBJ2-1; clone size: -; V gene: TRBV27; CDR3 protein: CASTPDRDVPSGEQFF; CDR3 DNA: TGTGCCAGCACCCCCGACAGGGACGTCCCCTCCGGAGAGCAGTTCTTC
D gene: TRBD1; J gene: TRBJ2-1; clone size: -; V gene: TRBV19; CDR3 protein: CASSPSGGLHNEQFF; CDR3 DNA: TGTGCCAGTAGTCCCTCAGGGGGCCTACACAATGAGCAGTTCTTC
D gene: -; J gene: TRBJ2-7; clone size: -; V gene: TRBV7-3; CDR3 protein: CASRVSRGESSYEQYF; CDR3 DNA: TGTGCCAGCAGGGTTTCACGTGGGGAGAGCTCCTACGAGCAGTACTTC
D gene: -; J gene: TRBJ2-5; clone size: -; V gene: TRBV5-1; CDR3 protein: CASSPAVPETQYF; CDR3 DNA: TGCGCCAGCAGCCCGGCTGTGCCAGAGACCCAGTACTTC
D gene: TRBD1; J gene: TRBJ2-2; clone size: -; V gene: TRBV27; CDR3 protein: CASSRQGAAGELFF; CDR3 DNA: TGTGCCAGCTCTAGACAGGGGGCCGCCGGGGAGCTGTTTTTT
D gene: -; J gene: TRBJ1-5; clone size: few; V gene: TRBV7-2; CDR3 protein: CASSLTGSNQPQHF; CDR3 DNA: TGTGCCAGCAGCTTGACGGGTAGCAATCAGCCCCAGCATTTT
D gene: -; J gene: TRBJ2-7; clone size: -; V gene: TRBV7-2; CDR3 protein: CASSSDVPPYEQYF; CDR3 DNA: TGTGCCAGCAGCTCGGACGTGCCCCCCTACGAGCAGTACTTC
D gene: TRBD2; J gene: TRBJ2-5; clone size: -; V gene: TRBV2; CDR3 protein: CASSERRGGLQETQYF; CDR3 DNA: TGTGCCAGCAGTGAACGCCGCGGGGGGCTACAAGAGACCCAGTACTTC
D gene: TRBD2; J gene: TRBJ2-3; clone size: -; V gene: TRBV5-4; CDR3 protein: CASSWPREGGMQYF; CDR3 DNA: TGTGCCAGCAGCTGGCCGCGGGAGGGGGGGATGCAGTATTTT
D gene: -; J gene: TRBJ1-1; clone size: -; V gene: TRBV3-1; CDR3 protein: CASSATANTEAFF; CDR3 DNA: TGTGCCAGCAGCGCTACTGCGAACACTGAAGCTTTCTTT
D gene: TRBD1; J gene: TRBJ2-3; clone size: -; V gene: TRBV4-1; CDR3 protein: CASSRMQGARTDTQYF; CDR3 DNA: TGCGCCAGCAGCCGAATGCAGGGGGCGCGCACAGATACGCAGTATTTT
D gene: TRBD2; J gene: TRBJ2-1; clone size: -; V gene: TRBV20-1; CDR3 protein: CSARDPDKRGGNNEQFF; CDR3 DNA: TGCAGTGCTAGAGACCCCGATAAGCGGGGCGGAAACAATGAGCAGTTCTTC
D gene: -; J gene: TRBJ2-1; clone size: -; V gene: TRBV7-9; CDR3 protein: CASSLIATLHNEQFF; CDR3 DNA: TGTGCCAGCAGCTTAATAGCGACCCTACACAATGAGCAGTTCTTC
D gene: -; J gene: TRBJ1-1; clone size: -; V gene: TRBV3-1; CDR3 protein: CASSPFGRKNTEAFF; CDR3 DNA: TGTGCCAGCAGCCCCTTCGGACGGAAGAACACTGAAGCTTTCTTT
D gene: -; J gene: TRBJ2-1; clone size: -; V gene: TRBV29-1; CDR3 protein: CSVEGHPSSYNEQFF; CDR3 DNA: TGCAGCGTTGAAGGGCACCCTAGCTCCTACAATGAGCAGTTCTTC
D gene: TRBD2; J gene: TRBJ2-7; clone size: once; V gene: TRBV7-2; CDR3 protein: CASSLDLARGGRDEQYF; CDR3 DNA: TGTGCCAGCAGCTTAGACCTCGCACGGGGGGGCCGAGACGAGCAGTACTTC
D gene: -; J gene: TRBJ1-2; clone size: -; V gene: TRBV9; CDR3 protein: CASSRDGANYGYTF; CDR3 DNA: TGTGCCAGCTCCCGGGACGGAGCTAACTATGGCTACACCTTC
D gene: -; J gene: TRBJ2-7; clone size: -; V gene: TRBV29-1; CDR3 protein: CSASLARGFEQYF; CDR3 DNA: TGCAGCGCTTCTCTGGCCAGGGGATTCGAGCAGTACTTC
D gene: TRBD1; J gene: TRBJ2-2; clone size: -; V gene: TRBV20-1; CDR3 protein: CSAREGDRAGELFF; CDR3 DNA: TGCAGTGCTAGAGAAGGGGACAGGGCCGGGGAGCTGTTTTTT
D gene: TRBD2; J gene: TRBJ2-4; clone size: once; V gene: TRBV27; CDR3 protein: CASSPWGGMVNIQYF; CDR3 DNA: TGTGCCAGCAGTCCGTGGGGGGGTATGGTGAACATTCAGTACTTC
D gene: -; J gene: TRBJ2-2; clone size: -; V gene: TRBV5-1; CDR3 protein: CASSLGRINTGELFF; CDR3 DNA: TGCGCCAGCAGCTTGGGAAGGATTAACACCGGGGAGCTGTTTTTT
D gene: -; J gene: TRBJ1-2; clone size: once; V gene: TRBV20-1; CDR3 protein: CSARLGGHLNYGYTF; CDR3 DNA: TGCAGTGCTAGACTGGGGGGACACCTAAACTATGGCTACACCTTC
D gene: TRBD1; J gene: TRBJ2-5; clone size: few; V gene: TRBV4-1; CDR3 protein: CASRGQGVGETQYF; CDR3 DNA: TGCGCCAGTCGCGGACAGGGAGTAGGGGAGACCCAGTACTTC
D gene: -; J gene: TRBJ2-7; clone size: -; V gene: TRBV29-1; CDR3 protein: CSARVDVYEQYF; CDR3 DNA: TGCAGCGCCCGGGTCGACGTCTACGAGCAGTACTTC
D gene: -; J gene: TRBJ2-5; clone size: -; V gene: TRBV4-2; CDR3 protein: CASSHTSIQETQYF; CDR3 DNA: TGTGCCAGCAGCCACACGTCAATCCAAGAGACCCAGTACTTC